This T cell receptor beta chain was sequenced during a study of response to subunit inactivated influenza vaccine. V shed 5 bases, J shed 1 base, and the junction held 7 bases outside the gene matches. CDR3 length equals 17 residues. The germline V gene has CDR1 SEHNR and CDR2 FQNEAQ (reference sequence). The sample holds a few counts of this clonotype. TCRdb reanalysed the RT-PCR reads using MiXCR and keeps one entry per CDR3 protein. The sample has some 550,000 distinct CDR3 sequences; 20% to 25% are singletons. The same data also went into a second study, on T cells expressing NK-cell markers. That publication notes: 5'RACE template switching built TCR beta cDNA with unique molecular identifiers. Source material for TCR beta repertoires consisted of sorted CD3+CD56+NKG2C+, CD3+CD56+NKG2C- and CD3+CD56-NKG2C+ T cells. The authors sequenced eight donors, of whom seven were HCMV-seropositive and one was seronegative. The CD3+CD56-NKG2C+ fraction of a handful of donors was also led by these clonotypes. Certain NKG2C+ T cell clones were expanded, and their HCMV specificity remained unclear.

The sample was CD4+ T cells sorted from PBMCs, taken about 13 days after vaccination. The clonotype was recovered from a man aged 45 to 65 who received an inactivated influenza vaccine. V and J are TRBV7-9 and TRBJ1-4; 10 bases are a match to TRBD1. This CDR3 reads CASSLGQGTGTNEKLFF. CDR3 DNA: TGTGCCAGCAGCCTGGGACAGGGGACGGGAACTAATGAAAAACTGTTTTTT.